This TCR beta chain was recovered during a study of T-cell reconstitution after alpha-beta-depleted transplantation in children. Germline CDR1 LGHNA, CDR2 YSLEER. This CDR3 contains 15 residues. V was cut by 4 bases and J by 0 bases, with 9 bases left in between. A few counts support this clonotype. Preparing the TCRbeta library involved the use of unique molecular identifiers. TCRdb passed the PCR reads through MiXCR, listing each CDR3 protein once. Of roughly 300,000 distinct CDR3 sequences listed, 11% are singletons. The sequenced sample was peripheral blood, obtained 180 days after TCRalphabeta/CD19-depleted stem cell transplant. The V and J genes are TRBV4-3 and TRBJ2-2; tentatively, D is TRBD1 or TRBD2 (6 bases each). The TCR comes from a male patient aged 2-10 years who had a stem cell transplant for chronic granulomatous disease, so the T cells may come from the graft donor. The chain's CDR3 is CASSPRGPNTGELFF. CDR3 bases: TGCGCCAGCAGCCCCCGGGGGCCGAACACCGGGGAGCTGTTTTTT.